This TCR beta chain was captured in a study of T cell responses to AZD1222 COVID-19 vaccine (dated by TCRdb to the early 2020s). Some background on the complete study: AZD1222 recipients given second doses at about 4 weeks or at about 12 weeks were pooled, since spike-specific TCR depth and breadth were not found to differ between the two schedules. Trial participants were enrolled into age subgroups of 18-55, 56-69 and 70-plus years, which contained around 150, 29 and 61 TCR-sequenced participants, respectively. TCR sequencing covered approximately 230 trial participants: some 210 given two doses of AZD1222 and 26 given two doses of MenACWY control vaccine. The full study reports these points: Reportedly, almost half of the unique spike-specific TCRs recognized epitopes lying outside the regions that are mutated in the B.1.351 and B.1.1.7 variants. The whole spike protein was spanned by vaccine-associated CD4 TCRs, and dominant responses were seen in regions 160-218 and 743-854. Because no day 14 peak-response samples were available, repertoires were characterized only after the peak T cell response. Participants were mostly white British, with more females than males. The authors suggested clonal diversity may have been underestimated. In the small 56-69-year group, the increase in depth fell short of significance, most likely because of low power. After two AZD1222 doses, both the breadth and the depth of spike-specific TCRs were significantly higher than at day 0 and than in MenACWY recipients. Only five to seven AZD1222 recipients were SARS-CoV-2 seropositive at baseline, limiting conclusions about previously exposed vaccinees.

Regarding this clone: The antigen this receptor binds is unknown. The sample holds no much larger clone one base away, and base qualities are not on file.

The CDR3 regions of human TCRbeta chains were analyzed by immunosequencing. For the original study's pipeline: Repertoire TCRs were checked for matches against a reference library of SARS-CoV-2-specific TCRs that had been generated using the MIRA antigen-specificity platform. Breadth meant the fraction of unique TCRs that were SARS-CoV-2-associated, whereas depth meant the fraction of total T cells that were SARS-CoV-2-associated. Using the MIRA data, every spike-specific TCR was mapped to the spike region that the TCR reacted to and assigned to either a CD4 or a CD8 class. Log10-transformed breadth and depth values were compared by one-way ANOVA with Sidak's multiple comparisons tests. TCRdb took this table from immuneACCESS and kept in-frame rearrangements with V and J called. Such tables lack part of the clones; where checked against another copy, unresolved V genes explain under half of the gap, and the rest is unexplained. V and J calls and clone size follow that table, whereas D and trimming were derived from the DNA. The sample records around 81,000 clones, nearly 85% of which are singletons. The top ten constitute about 3.1% of the sample.

Reading the label with the study, this specimen's time point is: baseline before first vaccination. Vaccinee samples were obtained from the UK trials COV001 and COV002, which included a single-blind randomized controlled phase 2/3 trial of AZD1222 (ChAdOx1 nCoV-19) in healthy adults. Trial participant PBMC samples were collected at day 0 and day 28 after the second dose for TCRbeta chain sequencing. The clonotype comes from an adult in good health. The sequences come from peripheral blood, collected on day 0 of AZD1222 vaccination.

The CDR3 protein sequence reads: CSVAHNEQFF. In nucleotides, the sequence is TGCAGCGTTGCCCACAATGAGCAGTTCTTC. The sequence joins TRBV29-1 to TRBJ2-1; the D gene cannot be resolved reliably. Counted from cysteine to phenylalanine, this CDR3 has 10 amino acids. CDR3 DNA only is kept here, 30 bases in frame from base 1. The V end loses 4 bases and the J end loses 5 bases, and a stretch of 3 bases separates them. Via the germline V gene, CDR1 is SQVTM and CDR2 ANQGSEA.